This T cell receptor (beta chain) was sequenced during a study of glioma-infiltrating T cells after dendritic cell vaccination. Study at large: Between about 2002 and 2013, patients got autologous tumor lysate-pulsed dendritic cell vaccines.

The PCR used 60 V beta and 13 J beta primers. Assay used: immunoSEQ multiplex PCR; TCRdb lists only in-frame clones, some missing. The sample has roughly 100,000 clones, about four fifths seen once. This clone has just a few counts. The CDR3 sequence is 14 residues long. Trimming removed 4 bases from V and 2 bases from J, with 12 bases in between. Germline loops: CDR1 SGHRS, CDR2 YFSETQ. No glioblastoma patient carried an isocitrate dehydrogenase mutation. The genes are TRBV5-1 and TRBJ1-2, with a possible D match to TRBD1 (5 bases). Sequencing used blood, obtained before dendritic cell vaccination. The sequence was obtained from a human donor with glioblastoma. CDR3 in DNA: TGCGCCAGCAGCCCCTCTGCAGGGAACTATGGCTACACCTTC. Its protein product is CASSPSAGNYGYTF.